Below, one T cell receptor (beta chain) is given with its context. Assay used: immunoSEQ multiplex PCR; TCRdb lists only in-frame clones, some missing. This repertoire shows 40,000 or so clones, just over 85% found once; its top ten account for just under 8.5%. Germline V lookup: CDR1 GTSNPN, CDR2 SVGIG (reference sequence). The CDR3 spans 15 residues. V dropped 1 base and J dropped 5; count of bases not matched to a gene: 9. These data are taken from a study of blood T cell repertoires in COVID-19. The sample taken for sequencing was peripheral blood. The rearrangement joins TRBV30 to TRBJ2-7, with TRBD2 matching over 9 bases. The TCR sequence derives from a man aged 60 to 69 with active COVID-19. The CDR3 loop is CAWSAPLAGEDEQYF. CDR3 nucleotides: TGTGCCTGGAGTGCACCCTTAGCGGGAGAAGACGAGCAGTACTTC.